The clone carrying this T cell receptor (beta chain) came up once. Its target is not known. The CDR3 sequence is 14 residues long. Germline values: CDR1 MNHEY, CDR2 SVGAGI. Trimming shortened V by 6 bases and J by 3 bases, and 14 bases separated the two germline ends. The sample originates from a study of cytomegalovirus exposure and HLA in healthy donors. Study overall: One earlier analysis, a look at about 179 million T cells, found roughly 120 million unique TCR beta sequences.

Researchers ran the PCR with 60 Vbeta and 13 Jbeta primers. TCRdb's copy holds only in-frame clones and misses some; the assay was immunoSEQ multiplex PCR. The table lists approximately 150,000 clones, approximately 71% of them singletons. Findings and limits, study-wide: Later on, a genetic analysis was performed. It linked a missense variant in DCLRE1C with V- and J-gene trimming of TCR beta. Further analysis was carried out later, and it showed several of the most significant clusters appearing linked to common viral pathogens. Most sequenced TCRs were rare (though some public TCRs occurred in many donors).

The chain links TRBV6-5 to TRBJ1-2; a possible D gene is TRBD1 (5 bases). Sequences were obtained from PBMCs. This TCR was sampled from a male donor in good health and CMV-seronegative. The CDR3 nucleotides read TGTGCCAGCAGCCCCGGGGGGACCCACTATGGCTACACCTTC. It encodes CASSPGGTHYGYTF.